These 4 T cell receptor beta chains originate from one sample sequenced in a study of post-analysis software for immune sequencing data. Notes on the study in general: With TRBV5-6, TRBV5-1 and TRBV20-1 included, about five TRBV segments were more frequent in patients than in controls.

Libraries were made from TCR beta cDNA, and they carried unique molecular identifiers. TCRdb passed the PCR reads through MiXCR, listing each CDR3 protein once. The sample lists 400,000 to 500,000 distinct CDR3 sequences, approximately 37% occurring once. Antigens of these TCRs are unknown. Input material: blood. These receptors were collected from a girl aged 2 to 9 with multiple sclerosis.

At least ten counts were recorded for this clonotype. CDR3 region: CASSPQGADEQYF. As DNA, the CDR3 is TGTGCCAGCAGCCCACAGGGGGCGGACGAGCAGTACTTC. The chain is built from TRBV5-6 and TRBJ2-7, with 9 bases matching TRBD1. The trim removed 4 bases at V and 5 bases at J, leaving 4 bases unmatched. From germline, CDR1 is SGHDT and CDR2 YYEEEE. The CDR3 has 13 residues.

This clonotype was seen a handful of times. This rearrangement joins TRBV29-1 to TRBJ2-7; D not resolved. Trimming removed 1 base at V and 4 bases at J, with 8 bases between. The germline CDR1 and CDR2 sequences are SQVTM and ANQGSEA. The CDR3 consists of 12 residues. The CDR3 spells CSVEVTAYEQYF. CDR3 nucleotide sequence: TGCAGCGTTGAAGTAACAGCTTACGAGCAGTACTTC.

The V and J genes are TRBV15 and TRBJ2-3; no reliable D call. The V end was cut by 3 bases, the J end by 2 bases, with 12 bases between. Per germline, CDR1 LNHNV and CDR2 YYDKDF (reference sequence). CDR3 length: 15 residues. The CDR3 loop reads CATSRAKWPTDTQYF. CDR3 nucleotides: TGTGCCACCAGCAGGGCAAAATGGCCCACAGATACGCAGTATTTT.

The chain couples TRBV7-9 to TRBJ2-5; a weak D match, TRBD2 (6 bases). The V end was cut by 0 bases, the J end by 5 bases, with 10 bases between. In germline, CDR1 is SEHNR, CDR2 FQNEAQ (reference sequence). This CDR3 contains 14 residues. The CDR3 region is CASSLARGAETQYF. The CDR3 DNA sequence: TGTGCCAGCAGCTTAGCACGCGGGGCGGAGACCCAGTACTTC.